A selection of T cell receptor beta chains follows, all from one sample in a study. TCRdb analysed the 5' RACE reads with MiXCR anew, one entry per CDR3 protein. The sample carries 20,000 to 25,000 distinct CDR3 sequences, less than 40% recorded once. The specimen sequenced was tumor-infiltrating naive CD4+ T cells sorted from the breast tumor. The receptors were gathered from a female donor with breast cancer. The CDR3 runs from the conserved cysteine through the conserved F or W. Fields, in order: J gene, CDR3 length, V gene, D gene, clone size, CDR3 protein, CDR3 DNA. A D gene is named only where the DNA matches it firmly. Clone size, where shown, is once, few, many, or a class for clones that have expanded.

TRBJ1-1 | 13 | TRBV5-1 | - | many | CASSLSDNTEAFF | TGCGCCAGCAGCTTATCCGACAACACTGAAGCTTTCTTT
TRBJ1-1 | 15 | TRBV3-1 | - | - | CASSQGVHSNTEAFF | TGTGCCAGCAGCCAGGGGGTTCATTCGAACACTGAAGCTTTCTTT
TRBJ1-1 | 15 | TRBV20-1 | TRBD1 | - | CSARDQGTANTEAFF | TGCAGTGCTAGAGATCAGGGGACAGCTAACACTGAAGCTTTCTTT
TRBJ2-3 | 14 | TRBV20-1 | - | many | CSALVAVRTGTQYF | TGCAGTGCACTCGTAGCGGTCCGCACAGGTACGCAGTATTTT
TRBJ2-7 | 11 | TRBV7-6 | - | - | CASSNSYEQYF | TGTGCCAGCAGCAATTCCTACGAGCAGTACTTC
TRBJ2-1 | 13 | TRBV20-1 | TRBD2 | - | CSARTSGRPEQFF | TGCAGTGCCCGGACTAGCGGGAGACCAGAGCAGTTCTTC
TRBJ2-3 | 15 | TRBV14 | TRBD1 | few | CASSQGQGSAVTQYF | TGTGCCAGCAGCCAAGGACAGGGGTCTGCCGTTACGCAGTATTTT
TRBJ2-1 | 15 | TRBV20-1 | - | - | CSAKARTPPYNEQFF | TGCAGTGCTAAAGCGCGGACCCCTCCGTACAATGAGCAGTTCTTC
TRBJ2-1 | 12 | TRBV10-3 | - | many | CAINGGGDEQFF | TGTGCCATCAACGGCGGTGGGGACGAACAGTTCTTC
TRBJ1-1 | 12 | TRBV6-5 | - | - | CASMRGNTEAFF | TGTGCCAGCATGCGGGGAAACACTGAAGCTTTCTTT
TRBJ1-2 | 11 | TRBV15 | - | many | CATGAGYGYTF | TGTGCCACCGGGGCTGGCTATGGCTACACCTTC
TRBJ2-3 | 14 | TRBV25-1 | - | many | CASSVQGRTDTQYF | TGTGCCAGCAGTGTGCAGGGGAGGACAGATACGCAGTATTTT
TRBJ1-3 | 14 | TRBV19 | - | many | CASSIPSSGNTIYF | TGTGCCAGTAGTATTCCCAGCTCTGGAAACACCATATATTTT
TRBJ2-5 | 13 | TRBV20-1 | TRBD1 | few | CSAHRGHQETQYF | TGCAGTGCCCACAGGGGGCACCAAGAGACCCAGTACTTC
TRBJ2-1 | 15 | TRBV9 | - | many | CASSPRASSYNEQFF | TGTGCCAGCAGCCCTCGGGCTAGCTCCTACAATGAGCAGTTCTTC
TRBJ1-3 | 11 | TRBV12-3/TRBV12-4 | - | - | CASSLSDTIYF | TGTGCCAGCAGTTTGTCGGACACCATATATTTT
TRBJ1-5 | 14 | TRBV25-1 | TRBD1 | many | CASSPGTADQVQHF | TGTGCCAGCAGTCCCGGGACAGCCGATCAGGTCCAGCATTTT
TRBJ1-2 | 13 | TRBV12-3/TRBV12-4 | TRBD1 | - | CASSSDRDAGYTF | TGTGCCAGCAGCTCAGACAGGGACGCTGGCTACACCTTC
TRBJ2-7 | 14 | TRBV19 | TRBD2 | - | CASSITSGRYEQYF | TGTGCCAGTAGTATTACTAGCGGGAGGTACGAGCAGTACTTC
TRBJ2-7 | 13 | TRBV20-1 | - | few | CSASRGSSYEQYF | TGCAGTGCTAGTCGGGGGAGCTCCTACGAGCAGTACTTC
TRBJ2-1 | 13 | TRBV12-3/TRBV12-4 | - | many | CASSLHGPNEQFF | TGTGCCAGCAGCCTCCACGGACCCAATGAGCAGTTCTTC
TRBJ2-7 | 12 | TRBV6-1 | - | - | CASRPQGYEQYF | TGTGCCAGCAGACCACAGGGCTACGAGCAGTACTTC
TRBJ1-5 | 15 | TRBV4-1 | - | medium-sized | CASSQEARTNQPQHF | TGCGCCAGCAGCCAAGAGGCCAGGACTAATCAGCCCCAGCATTTT
TRBJ1-1 | 14 | TRBV20-1 | - | many | CSARDSAGSTEAFF | TGCAGTGCTCGAGACAGCGCCGGCAGCACTGAAGCTTTCTTT
TRBJ1-1 | 13 | TRBV6-5 | - | many | CASRDRLNTEAFF | TGTGCCAGCAGGGACCGCTTGAACACTGAAGCTTTCTTT
TRBJ1-1 | 14 | TRBV20-1 | - | - | CSASGQTMNTEAFF | TGCAGTGCTAGCGGACAGACAATGAACACTGAAGCTTTCTTT
TRBJ2-7 | 14 | TRBV7-9 | TRBD2 | - | CASSSSGSGGEQYF | TGTGCCAGCAGCTCTAGCGGGAGCGGCGGCGAGCAGTACTTC
TRBJ2-2 | 15 | TRBV5-1 | - | - | CASRLGARDTGELFF | TGCGCCAGCAGACTCGGGGCGCGGGACACCGGGGAGCTGTTTTTT
TRBJ1-3 | 17 | TRBV6-5 | TRBD1 | - | CASSYGYLDRGNNTIYF | TGTGCCAGCAGTTACGGGTACCTGGACAGGGGGAATAACACCATATATTTT